This T cell receptor (beta chain) emerged from a study of blood T cells in healthy people across ages. Study background: About one barcoded beta molecule was captured per two T cells (by template switching).

A sample-barcoded 5' primer and a J-beta primer mix were used in a second PCR of roughly 7 to 12 cycles. TCRdb itself ran the 5' RACE reads through MiXCR, one entry per CDR3 protein. The sample carries more than 1.4 million distinct CDR3 sequences, 42% recorded once. Those donating, healthy Caucasian individuals from Russia, were aged about 6 to 100. Germline loops: CDR1 MGHRA, CDR2 YSYEKL. The CDR3 totals 15 residues. The ends lost 1 base at V and 4 bases at J; junction bases unmatched: 3. The rearrangement links TRBV4-1 to TRBJ1-1; 10 bases line up with TRBD1. This TCR derives from a woman between 18 and 29 years old in good health. Sequenced sample: blood. In DNA, the CDR3 is TGCGCCAGCAGCCAAGCCCGGACAGGGGGCACTGAAGCTTTCTTT. The encoded protein is CASSQARTGGTEAFF.